These 29 T cell receptor beta chains came from one sample sequenced in a study of CD8 T cells in ankylosing spondylitis. TCRdb fed the 5' RACE reads into MiXCR, producing one record per CDR3 protein. This sample carries 250,000 to 300,000 distinct CDR3 sequences, around 18% of them seen once, and the ten largest clones take under 8.5%. The specimen was blood, either unsorted or a sorted T cell fraction (not recorded which). The receptors shown here come from a male donor with ankylosing spondylitis or in good health (not recorded which).

This clonotype has only a few counts. This sequence joins TRBV29-1 and TRBJ2-5, with 10 bases fitting TRBD2. The CDR3 spans 14 residues. V lost 4 bases and J lost 5; bases outside the gene matches: 7. Germline lookup yields CDR1 SQVTM and CDR2 ANQGSEA. The chain's CDR3 is CSVVSGRAGETQYF. CDR3 sequence (DNA): TGCAGCGTTGTGAGCGGGAGGGCCGGGGAGACCCAGTACTTC.

V usage is TRBV2 and J usage is TRBJ2-3; 9 nucleotides line up with TRBD2. The CDR3 runs to 13 residues. V shed 7 bases and J 4 bases; nucleotides not matched to a gene: 3. Per the germline V gene, CDR1 is SNHLY and CDR2 is FYNNEI. As DNA, the CDR3 is TGTGCCAGCAAACAGCGGGAGGCAGATACGCAGTATTTT. This translates into CASKQREADTQYF.

This clonotype appeared a few times. The chain carries TRBV20-1 and TRBJ2-7, with 10 bases that match TRBD2. In germline, CDR1 is DFQATT, CDR2 SNEGSKA (reference sequence). CDR3 length equals 16 residues. Trimming removed 0 bases from V and 4 bases from J; junction bases left unmatched: 9. The CDR3 loop reads CSARDRGLAPSYEQYV. For the CDR3, the DNA is TGCAGTGCTAGAGATAGGGGACTAGCGCCTTCGTACGAGCAGTACGTC.

J is TRBJ2-7 and V is TRBV7-8; no clear D gene. Germline V CDR1 and CDR2: SGHVS, FQNEAQ. This CDR3 is 13 amino acids long. V lost 5 bases, J lost 2 bases, and 10 bases lay in between. The CDR3 protein is CASSRAGTYEQYV. The CDR3 nucleotides are TGTGCCAGCAGCCGCGCAGGAACCTACGAGCAGTACGTC.

This clonotype came up a few times. V and J are TRBV12-3 or TRBV12-4 and TRBJ1-2; D uncertain. The CDR3 has 14 residues. V was trimmed by 4 bases and J by 5 bases, leaving 14 bases between them. The CDR3 nucleotides read TGTGCCAGCAGTTCATCTATGGGATCTTATGGCTACACCTTC. Its translation: CASSSSMGSYGYTF.

This clonotype was counted ten times or more. This chain connects TRBV5-1 to TRBJ1-1; TRBD1 might be the D (5 bases). Looked up from germline, CDR1 is SGHRS and CDR2 is YFSETQ. V lost 3 bases and J lost 0, with 9 bases in between. CDR3 size: 14 residues. CDR3 DNA sequence: TGCGCCAGCAGCTCGGGACTCTTGAACACTGAAGCTTTCTTT. This translates into CASSSGLLNTEAFF.

J is TRBJ1-2 and V is TRBV6-1; tentatively, D is TRBD1 (6 bases). The CDR3 contains 15 residues. Per germline, CDR1 MNHNS and CDR2 SASEGT. The ends were cut back, 5 bases at V and 3 bases at J, with 16 bases in the middle. For the CDR3, the DNA is TGTGCCAGCAGTACACGCGGGGGGCGCGACTATGGCTACACCTTC. This gives the protein CASSTRGGRDYGYTF.

A few counts support this clonotype. This chain uses TRBV28 with TRBJ1-5, with 8 positions matching TRBD1. CDR1 MDHEN and CDR2 SYDVKM come from the germline V gene. The CDR3 is made up of 16 amino acids. V dropped 8 bases and J dropped 2; count of bases not matched to a gene: 11. CDR3 nucleotides: TGTGCCAGCGTGCCGAGACAGGGGAGTCGCAATCAGCCCCAGCATTTT. Its protein product is CASVPRQGSRNQPQHF.

The chain links TRBV12-3 or TRBV12-4 to TRBJ1-2; the D gene is possibly TRBD1 (6 bases). This CDR3 contains 14 residues. Trimming took off 7 bases at V and 2 bases at J, with 14 bases between the two ends. The CDR3 bases are TGTGCCAGCAATCCTACAGGGATCAACTATGGCTACACCTTC. Its protein product is CASNPTGINYGYTF.

This chain connects TRBV7-2 to TRBJ1-6; D uncertain. This CDR3 spans 13 amino acids. Germline assignment: CDR1 SGHTA and CDR2 FQGNSA. Trimming pared 1 base from V and 7 bases from J, leaving 5 bases between. The CDR3 sequence: CASSLVANSPLHF. The DNA of the CDR3 is TGTGCCAGCAGCTTAGTGGCGAATTCACCCCTCCACTTT.

A few counts support this clonotype. The chain is built from TRBV6-5 and TRBJ1-2; possible D gene TRBD1, 5 bases. V lost 0 bases and J 4 bases, leaving 12 bases between the germline ends. This CDR3 is built from 15 residues. CDR1 MNHEY and CDR2 SVGAGI come from the germline V gene. The CDR3 is CASSYSKQDSYGYTF. The CDR3 DNA reads TGTGCCAGCAGTTACTCTAAACAGGACTCCTATGGCTACACCTTC.

In its sample, this clonotype was seen many times. The rearrangement uses TRBV29-1 and TRBJ2-1; D remains unclear. This CDR3 spans 11 amino acids. The germline V gene has CDR1 SQVTM and CDR2 ANQGSEA. Trimming took off 3 bases at V and 4 bases at J, with 4 bases between the two ends. CDR3 sequence reads: CSVEEYNEQFF. The CDR3, as DNA: TGCAGCGTTGAGGAATACAATGAGCAGTTCTTC.

As to this clonotype: Mismatch with germline at one junction end may stem from a read error. The chain combines TRBV27 with TRBJ1-4; the D is unclear. Germline CDR1 and CDR2: MNHEY and SMNVEV (reference sequence). This CDR3 spans 13 amino acids. The CDR3 spells CVSRRRTNEKLFF. CDR3 DNA sequence: TGTGTCAGCAGAAGGCGAACTAATGAAAAACTGTTTTTT.

This chain connects TRBV2 to TRBJ2-7, with 7 bases aligning to TRBD1. The length of the CDR3 is 13 residues. V lost 9 bases to trimming and J lost 0 bases; unmatched junction nucleotides: 5. Germline V gene data show CDR1 as SNHLY and CDR2 as FYNNEI. The CDR3 loop is CASRRDSSYEQYV. The CDR3 bases are TGTGCCAGTAGAAGGGACAGCTCCTACGAGCAGTACGTC.

This clonotype was found many times. The V gene is TRBV12-3 or TRBV12-4, the J gene TRBJ1-1, with TRBD1 as a possible D gene (5 bases). V lost 5 bases, J lost 0 bases, and 7 bases lay in between. This CDR3 is built from 13 residues. The CDR3 reads CASSQGLNTEAFF. The CDR3 bases are TGTGCCAGCAGTCAGGGCCTGAACACTGAAGCTTTCTTT.

This clonotype was seen a single time. The chain links TRBV28 to TRBJ1-3; possible D gene TRBD1, 6 bases. V gave up 3 bases and J gave up 7 bases, with 13 bases separating them. Germline loops: CDR1 MDHEN, CDR2 SYDVKM. The CDR3 extends over 14 amino acids. The CDR3 is CASSFRGRSNTIYF. CDR3 DNA sequence: TGTGCCAGCAGTTTCAGGGGAAGGAGCAACACCATATATTTT.

This clonotype was picked up a small number of times. This sequence joins TRBV12-3 or TRBV12-4 and TRBJ2-3; 12 nucleotides agree with TRBD2. Germline trimming cut 3 bases from V and 2 bases from J; bases unmatched to any gene: 6. The CDR3 totals 17 residues. CDR3 nucleotides: TGTGCCAGCAGTTTGGGACTAGCGGGTGTTGCCACAGATACGCAGTATTTT. It codes for CASSLGLAGVATDTQYF.

The gene calls are TRBV5-4 and TRBJ1-6; D gene unclear. The V gene lost 0 bases and the J gene lost 8 bases, with 12 bases spanning the gap. Germline assignment: CDR1 SGHNT and CDR2 YYREEE (reference sequence). The CDR3 covers 15 residues. CDR3 protein: CASSLGAASDSPLHF. The CDR3 nucleotides are TGTGCCAGCAGCTTGGGGGCAGCGTCGGATTCACCCCTCCACTTT.

The chain joins TRBV28 to TRBJ2-3; D is unclear. Looked up from germline, CDR1 is MDHEN and CDR2 is SYDVKM. This CDR3 contains 15 residues. Trimming pared 6 bases from V and 3 bases from J, leaving 16 bases between. CDR3 coding DNA: TGTGCCAGCAGCGCCGCAGGCAGCCAAACAGATACGCAGTATTTT. Translated, it gives CASSAAGSQTDTQYF. The full variable domain, completed using reference TRBV28 and TRBJ2-3, is DVKVTQSSRYLVKRTGEKVFLECVQDMDHENMFWYRQDPGLGLRLIYFSYDVKMKEKGDIPEGYSVSREKKERFSLILESASTNQTSMYLCASSAAGSQTDTQYFGPGTRLTVL.

The table lists this clonotype with a few counts. The rearrangement uses TRBV5-1 and TRBJ1-1; perhaps TRBD1 as D (6 bases). This CDR3 is 15 amino acids long. With 6 bases removed from V and 5 bases from J, the gap between germline ends came to 20 bases. The V gene's germline CDR1 is SGHRS and CDR2 YFSETQ. CDR3 nucleotides: TGCGCCAGCAACTCTGAAGGGGGAGGGAGGACTGAAGCTTTCTTT. Protein sequence: CASNSEGGGRTEAFF.

This chain links TRBV30 with TRBJ2-1, with 7 positions matching TRBD1. The germline V gene encodes CDR1 GTSNPN and CDR2 SVGIG (reference sequence). V shed 2 bases, J shed 10 bases, and the junction held 5 bases outside the gene matches. The CDR3 runs to 12 residues. The CDR3 loop reads CAWSPTGSEQFF. CDR3 nucleotides: TGTGCCTGGAGTCCGACAGGGTCCGAGCAGTTCTTC.

This clonotype was detected only a few times. The chain joins TRBV5-1 to TRBJ1-1, with a weak D call TRBD1 (6 bases). This CDR3 is built from 15 residues. V was pared by 0 bases and J by 4 bases, with 13 bases between. The germline gives CDR1 SGHRS, CDR2 YFSETQ. CDR3 in amino acids: CASSLGVQGSTEAFF. Written as DNA, the CDR3 is TGCGCCAGCAGCTTGGGGGTACAGGGCAGCACTGAAGCTTTCTTT.

The V gene is TRBV5-1, the J gene TRBJ2-5; TRBD1 aligns across 8 bases. Germline lookup yields CDR1 SGHRS and CDR2 YFSETQ. V gave up 4 bases and J gave up 5 bases; unmatched junction bases: 13. The CDR3 spans 16 residues. The CDR3 sequence: CASSRGTGLIGETQYF. CDR3 DNA sequence: TGCGCCAGCAGCAGAGGGACAGGCCTAATAGGGGAGACCCAGTACTTC.

V and J are TRBV5-1 and TRBJ2-2; TRBD1 agrees at 9 bases. Germline V gene sequence: CDR1 SGHRS, CDR2 YFSETQ. The CDR3 covers 14 residues. The trim removed 5 bases at V and 7 bases at J, leaving 6 bases unmatched. The CDR3 protein is CASSWDRENGELFF. The CDR3 nucleotides read TGCGCCAGCAGTTGGGACAGGGAGAACGGGGAGCTGTTTTTT.

The chain carries TRBV5-1 and TRBJ2-3, with D perhaps given as TRBD1 or TRBD2 (5 bases each). V was pared by 8 bases and J by 0 bases, with 13 bases between. There are 14 residues in the CDR3. CDR1 is SGHRS, CDR2 YFSETQ, per germline. The CDR3 here is CASRPGPSTDTQYF. CDR3 sequence (DNA): TGCGCCAGTCGGCCGGGACCCAGCACAGATACGCAGTATTTT.

This clonotype was recorded a few times. This chain uses TRBV5-1 with TRBJ2-1, with unresolved D. CDR1 is SGHRS, CDR2 YFSETQ, per germline. Trimming stripped 4 bases from V and 4 bases from J, with 15 bases between. The CDR3 covers 15 residues. In DNA, the CDR3 is TGCGCCAGCAGCGGTAGCATCACGCTTTACAATGAGCAGTTCTTC. Amino acids: CASSGSITLYNEQFF.

This clonotype has more than one count but fewer than ten. This chain joins TRBV21-1 and TRBJ1-2; TRBD1 reflects the table's D call only, with no check against the DNA. TRBV21-1 is described as a pseudogene. The length of the CDR3 is 15 residues. The CDR3, as DNA: TGTGCCAGCAGCAAACCCGGACAGGACGACTATGGCTACACCTTC. It yields the protein CASSKPGQDDYGYTF.

This clonotype was observed a handful of times. The chain recombines TRBV2 with TRBJ1-2, with D possibly TRBD1 on 5 matching bases. CDR1 SNHLY and CDR2 FYNNEI come from the germline V gene. With 4 bases removed from V and 8 bases from J, the gap between germline ends came to 11 bases. This CDR3 is 12 amino acids long. The CDR3 sequence: CASSARAGGYTF. The CDR3 nucleotides read TGTGCCAGCAGTGCCAGGGCGGGAGGCTACACCTTC.

The chain links TRBV7-9 to TRBJ2-5, with 15 nucleotides matching TRBD2. The CDR3 is 15 amino acids. CDR1 and CDR2 (germline): SEHNR, FQNEAQ (reference sequence). The V segment lost 4 bases and the J segment 6 bases; nucleotides outside the gene matches: 3. The CDR3 spells CASSWGLAGGKTQYF. The CDR3 DNA is TGTGCCAGCAGCTGGGGACTAGCGGGAGGAAAGACCCAGTACTTC.